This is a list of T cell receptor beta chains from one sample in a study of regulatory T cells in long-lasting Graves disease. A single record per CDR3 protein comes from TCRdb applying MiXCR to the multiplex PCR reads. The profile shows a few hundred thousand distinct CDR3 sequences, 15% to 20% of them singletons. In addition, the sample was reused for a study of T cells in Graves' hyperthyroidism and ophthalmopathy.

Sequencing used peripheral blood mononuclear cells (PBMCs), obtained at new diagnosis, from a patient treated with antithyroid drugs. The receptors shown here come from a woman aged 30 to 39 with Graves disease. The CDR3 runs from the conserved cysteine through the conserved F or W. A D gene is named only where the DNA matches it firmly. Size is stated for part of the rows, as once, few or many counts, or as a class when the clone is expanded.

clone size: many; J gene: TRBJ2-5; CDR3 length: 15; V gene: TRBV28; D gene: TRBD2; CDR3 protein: CASSSGGLGGETQYF; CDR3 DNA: TGTGCCAGCAGTTCCGGGGGACTAGGAGGAGAGACCCAGTACTTC
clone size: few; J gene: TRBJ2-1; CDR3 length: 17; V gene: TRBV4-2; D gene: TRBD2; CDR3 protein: CASSQEVAGGTGYEQFF; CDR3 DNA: TGTGCCAGCAGCCAAGAAGTAGCGGGGGGAACCGGCTATGAGCAGTTCTTC
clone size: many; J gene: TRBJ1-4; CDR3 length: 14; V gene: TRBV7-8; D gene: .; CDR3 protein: CASSQRAVGEKLFF; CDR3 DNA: TGTGCCAGCAGCCAGCGGGCGGTCGGGGAAAAACTGTTTTTT
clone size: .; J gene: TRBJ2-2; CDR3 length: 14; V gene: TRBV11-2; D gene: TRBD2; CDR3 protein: CASSTGGKTGELFF; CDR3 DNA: TGTGCCAGCAGCACCGGGGGGAAAACCGGGGAGCTGTTTTTT
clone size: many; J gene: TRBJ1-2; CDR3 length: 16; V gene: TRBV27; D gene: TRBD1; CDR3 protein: CASSFMPGQGFYGYTF; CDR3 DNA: TGTGCCAGCAGTTTCATGCCGGGACAGGGATTTTATGGCTACACCTTC
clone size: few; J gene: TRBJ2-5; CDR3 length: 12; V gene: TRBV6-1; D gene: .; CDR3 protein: CASGGGWETQYF; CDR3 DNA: TGTGCCAGCGGGGGGGGCTGGGAGACCCAGTACTTC
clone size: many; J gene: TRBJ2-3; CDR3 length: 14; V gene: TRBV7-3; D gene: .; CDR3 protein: CASSSPGVPDTQYF; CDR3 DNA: TGTGCCAGCAGCTCCCCGGGTGTACCAGATACGCAGTATTTT
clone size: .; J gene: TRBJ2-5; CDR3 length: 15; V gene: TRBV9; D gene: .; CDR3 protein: CASSRVGGAVETQYF; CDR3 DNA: TGTGCCAGCAGCCGCGTTGGGGGGGCTGTCGAGACCCAGTACTTC
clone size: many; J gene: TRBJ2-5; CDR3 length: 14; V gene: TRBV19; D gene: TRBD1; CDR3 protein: CASRHDRDQETQYF; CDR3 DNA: TGTGCCAGTAGACACGACAGGGACCAAGAGACCCAGTACTTC
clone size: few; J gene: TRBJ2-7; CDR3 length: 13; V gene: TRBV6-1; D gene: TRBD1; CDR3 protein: CASSAGTGVEQYF; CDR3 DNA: TGTGCCAGCAGTGCAGGGACAGGGGTCGAGCAGTACTTC
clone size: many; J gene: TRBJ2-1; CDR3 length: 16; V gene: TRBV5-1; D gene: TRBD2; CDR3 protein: CASSLRLAGGPNEQFF; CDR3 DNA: TGCGCCAGCAGTTTGAGGCTAGCGGGAGGGCCCAATGAGCAGTTCTTC
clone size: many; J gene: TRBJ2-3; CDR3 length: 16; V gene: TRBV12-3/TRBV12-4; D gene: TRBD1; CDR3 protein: CASSYGTEIFTDTQYF; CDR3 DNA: TGTGCCAGCAGTTATGGGACAGAGATTTTCACAGATACGCAGTATTTT
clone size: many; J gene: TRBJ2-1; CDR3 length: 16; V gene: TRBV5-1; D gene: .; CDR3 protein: CASSSTGGGIYNEQFF; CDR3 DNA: TGCGCCAGCAGCTCGACCGGAGGGGGAATATACAATGAGCAGTTCTTC
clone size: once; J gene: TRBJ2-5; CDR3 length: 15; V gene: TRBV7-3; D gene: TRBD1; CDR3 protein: CASSPDRTLRETQYF; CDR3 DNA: TGTGCCAGCAGTCCGGACAGGACGCTCCGGGAGACCCAGTACTTC
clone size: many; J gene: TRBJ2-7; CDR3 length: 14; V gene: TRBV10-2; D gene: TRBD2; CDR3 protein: CASSDGGSGYEQYF; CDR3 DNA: TGCGCCAGCAGTGATGGCGGGAGTGGCTACGAGCAGTACTTC
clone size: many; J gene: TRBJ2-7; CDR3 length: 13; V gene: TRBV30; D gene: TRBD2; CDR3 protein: CAWSSAGSYEQYF; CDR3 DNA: TGTGCCTGGAGCTCAGCGGGAAGCTACGAGCAGTACTTC
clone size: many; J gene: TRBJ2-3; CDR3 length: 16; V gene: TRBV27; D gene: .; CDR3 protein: CARTNPQCTSTDTQYF; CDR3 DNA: TGTGCCAGAACAAACCCCCAATGTACTAGCACAGATACGCAGTATTTT
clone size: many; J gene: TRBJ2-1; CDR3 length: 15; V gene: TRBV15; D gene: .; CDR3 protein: CATGSMRVNDNEQFF; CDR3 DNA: TGTGCCACCGGGTCTATGAGGGTCAACGACAATGAGCAGTTCTTC
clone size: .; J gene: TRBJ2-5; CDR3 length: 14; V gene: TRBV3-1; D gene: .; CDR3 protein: CASSPSRAQETQYF; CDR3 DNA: TGTGCCAGCAGCCCATCCAGGGCCCAAGAGACCCAGTACTTC
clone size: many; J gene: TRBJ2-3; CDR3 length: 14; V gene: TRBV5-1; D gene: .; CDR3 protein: CASTRSAPTDTQYF; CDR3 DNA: TGCGCCAGCACCCGTAGCGCTCCCACAGATACGCAGTATTTT
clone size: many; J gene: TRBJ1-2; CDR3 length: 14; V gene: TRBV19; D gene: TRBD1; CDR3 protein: CASTRPGTGAGYTF; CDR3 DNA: TGTGCCAGTACGCGACCCGGGACAGGCGCTGGCTACACCTTC
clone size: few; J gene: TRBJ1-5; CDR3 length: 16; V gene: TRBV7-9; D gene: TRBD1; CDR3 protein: CASSSGSGGWNQPQHF; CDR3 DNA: TGTGCCAGCAGCTCGGGGTCAGGGGGCTGGAATCAGCCCCAGCATTTT
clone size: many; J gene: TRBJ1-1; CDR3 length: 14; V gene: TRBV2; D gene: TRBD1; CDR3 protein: CASSVGTGATEAFF; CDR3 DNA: TGTGCCAGCAGTGTGGGGACAGGGGCCACTGAAGCTTTCTTT
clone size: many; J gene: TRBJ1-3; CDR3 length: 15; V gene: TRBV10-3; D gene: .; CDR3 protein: CAIRGTMTSGNTIYF; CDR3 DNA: TGTGCCATCAGGGGGACCATGACCTCTGGAAACACCATATATTTT
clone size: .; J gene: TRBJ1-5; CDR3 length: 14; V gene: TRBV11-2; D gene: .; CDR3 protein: CASSLARSNQPQHF; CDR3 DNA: TGTGCCAGCAGCTTAGCCAGAAGCAATCAGCCCCAGCATTTT
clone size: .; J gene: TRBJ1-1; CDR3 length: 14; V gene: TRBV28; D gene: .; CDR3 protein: CATRRRRLNTEAFF; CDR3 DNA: TGTGCCACACGGCGCAGGCGACTGAACACTGAAGCTTTCTTT
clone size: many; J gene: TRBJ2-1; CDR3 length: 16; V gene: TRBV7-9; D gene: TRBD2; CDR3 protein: CASSPQSSGRAWEQFF; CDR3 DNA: TGTGCCAGCAGCCCGCAATCTAGCGGGAGGGCCTGGGAGCAGTTCTTC
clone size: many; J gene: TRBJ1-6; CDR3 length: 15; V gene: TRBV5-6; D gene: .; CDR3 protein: CASRPGRGNNSPLHF; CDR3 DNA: TGTGCCAGCAGACCGGGACGGGGGAATAATTCACCCCTCCACTTT
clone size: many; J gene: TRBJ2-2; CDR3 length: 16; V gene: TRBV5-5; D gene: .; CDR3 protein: CASSLEVSLRPGELFF; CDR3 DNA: TGTGCCAGCAGCTTGGAGGTCAGCCTCCGACCCGGGGAGCTGTTTTTT
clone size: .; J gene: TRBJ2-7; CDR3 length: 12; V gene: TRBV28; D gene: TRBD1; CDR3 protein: CASSLRTGAQYF; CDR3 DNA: TGTGCCAGCAGTCTACGGACAGGGGCGCAGTACTTC
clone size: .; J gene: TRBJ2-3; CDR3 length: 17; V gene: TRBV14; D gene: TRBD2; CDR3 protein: CASSPGLAGARTDTQYF; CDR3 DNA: TGTGCCAGCAGCCCGGGACTAGCGGGGGCTCGCACAGATACGCAGTATTTT
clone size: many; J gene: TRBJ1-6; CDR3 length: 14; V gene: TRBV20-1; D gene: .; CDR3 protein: CSGPHGASGSPLHF; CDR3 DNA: TGCAGCGGACCGCACGGGGCAAGTGGTTCACCCCTCCACTTT
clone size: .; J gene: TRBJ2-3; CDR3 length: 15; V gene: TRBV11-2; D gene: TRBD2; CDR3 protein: CASSGSLAGVDTQYF; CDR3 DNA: TGTGCCAGCAGCGGTTCTTTAGCGGGAGTAGATACGCAGTATTTT
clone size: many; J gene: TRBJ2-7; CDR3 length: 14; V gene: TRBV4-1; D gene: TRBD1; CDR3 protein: CASSRGTGSYEQYF; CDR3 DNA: TGCGCCAGCAGCCGGGGGACAGGGTCCTACGAGCAGTACTTC
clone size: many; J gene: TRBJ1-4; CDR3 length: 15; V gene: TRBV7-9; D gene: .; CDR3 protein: CASSRVPATNEKLFF; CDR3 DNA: TGTGCCAGCAGCCGCGTTCCTGCAACTAATGAAAAACTGTTTTTT
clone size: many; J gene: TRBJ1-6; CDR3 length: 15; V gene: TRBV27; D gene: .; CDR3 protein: CASSFYTGGGSPLHF; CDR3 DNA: TGTGCCAGCAGTTTCTACACGGGGGGGGGCTCACCCCTCCACTTT
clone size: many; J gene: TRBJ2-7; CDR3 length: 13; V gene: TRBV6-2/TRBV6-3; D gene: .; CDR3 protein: CASSPLDFYEQYF; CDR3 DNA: TGTGCCAGCAGTCCTCTGGACTTCTACGAGCAGTACTTC
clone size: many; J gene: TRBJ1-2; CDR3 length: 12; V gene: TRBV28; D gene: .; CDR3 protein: CASSFKGYGYTF; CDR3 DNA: TGTGCCAGCAGTTTTAAGGGGTATGGCTACACCTTC
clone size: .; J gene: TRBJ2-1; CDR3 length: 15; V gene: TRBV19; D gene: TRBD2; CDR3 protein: CASSTGLAGNNEQFF; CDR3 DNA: TGTGCCAGTAGTACAGGGCTAGCGGGAAACAATGAGCAGTTCTTC
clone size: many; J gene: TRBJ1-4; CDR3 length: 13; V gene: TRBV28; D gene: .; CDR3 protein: CASGGTPGEKLFF; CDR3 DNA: TGTGCCAGCGGGGGGACACCCGGGGAAAAACTGTTTTTT
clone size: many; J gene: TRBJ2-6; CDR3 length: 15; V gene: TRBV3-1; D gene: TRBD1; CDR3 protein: CASSRDRAGANVLTF; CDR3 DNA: TGTGCCAGCAGCCGCGACAGGGCTGGGGCCAACGTCCTGACTTTC
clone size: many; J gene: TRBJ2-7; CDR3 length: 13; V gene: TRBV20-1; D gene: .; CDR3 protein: CSAREGSRHEQYF; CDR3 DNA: TGCAGTGCTAGAGAGGGAAGCCGTCACGAGCAGTACTTC
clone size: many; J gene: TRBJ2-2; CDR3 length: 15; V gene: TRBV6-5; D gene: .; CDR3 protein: CASSWDMTYTGELFF; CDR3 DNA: TGTGCCAGCAGTTGGGACATGACTTACACCGGGGAGCTGTTTTTT
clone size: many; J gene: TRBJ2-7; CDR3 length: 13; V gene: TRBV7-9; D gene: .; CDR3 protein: CASSSGTRDEQYF; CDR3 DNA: TGTGCCAGCAGCTCCGGGACACGGGACGAGCAGTACTTC
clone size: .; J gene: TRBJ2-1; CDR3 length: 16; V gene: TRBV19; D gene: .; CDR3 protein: CASRDPQEGLYNEQFF; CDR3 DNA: TGTGCCAGTAGAGACCCACAGGAGGGTCTATACAATGAGCAGTTCTTC
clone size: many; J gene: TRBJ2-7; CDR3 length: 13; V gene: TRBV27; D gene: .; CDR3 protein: CASSFKSSYEQYF; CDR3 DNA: TGTGCCAGCAGTTTTAAGAGCTCCTACGAGCAGTACTTC
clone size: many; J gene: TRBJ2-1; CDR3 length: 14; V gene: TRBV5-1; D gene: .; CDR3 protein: CASSLIESYNEQFF; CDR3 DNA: TGCGCCAGCAGCTTGATAGAAAGCTACAATGAGCAGTTCTTC
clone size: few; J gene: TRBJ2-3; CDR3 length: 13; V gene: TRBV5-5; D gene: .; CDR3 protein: CASNSSIQNTQYF; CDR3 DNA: TGTGCCAGCAACTCCTCCATACAAAATACGCAGTATTTT
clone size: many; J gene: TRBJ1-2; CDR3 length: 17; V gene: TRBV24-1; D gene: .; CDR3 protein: CATSDGTMGPSNYGYTF; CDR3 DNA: TGTGCCACCAGTGATGGGACTATGGGACCGTCGAACTATGGCTACACCTTC
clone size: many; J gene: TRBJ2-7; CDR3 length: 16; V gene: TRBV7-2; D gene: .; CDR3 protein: CASSLPPRGISYEQYF; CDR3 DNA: TGTGCCAGCAGCTTACCCCCCCGCGGGATCTCCTACGAGCAGTACTTC
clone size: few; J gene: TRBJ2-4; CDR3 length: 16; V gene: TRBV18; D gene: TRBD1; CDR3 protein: CASSPLGQGVKNIQYF; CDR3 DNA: TGTGCCAGCTCCCCGCTGGGACAGGGGGTAAAAAACATTCAGTACTTC
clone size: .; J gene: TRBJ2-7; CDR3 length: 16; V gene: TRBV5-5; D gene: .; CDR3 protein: CASSLTGGGEDYEQYF; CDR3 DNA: TGTGCCAGCAGCTTGACCGGGGGCGGGGAAGACTACGAGCAGTACTTC
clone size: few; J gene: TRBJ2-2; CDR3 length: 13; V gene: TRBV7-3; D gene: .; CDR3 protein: CASRTMNTGELFF; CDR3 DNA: TGTGCCAGCCGGACCATGAACACCGGGGAGCTGTTTTTT
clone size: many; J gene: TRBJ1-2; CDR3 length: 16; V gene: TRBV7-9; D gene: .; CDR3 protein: CASSLFRQRGVYGYTF; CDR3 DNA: TGTGCCAGCAGCTTATTTCGGCAAAGAGGGGTCTATGGCTACACCTTC
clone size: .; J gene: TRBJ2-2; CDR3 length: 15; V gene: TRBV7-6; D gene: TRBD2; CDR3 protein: CASSQTSVNTGELFF; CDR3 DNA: TGTGCCAGCAGCCAGACTAGCGTGAACACCGGGGAGCTGTTTTTT
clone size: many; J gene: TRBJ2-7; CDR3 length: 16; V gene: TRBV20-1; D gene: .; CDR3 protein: CSATPPLDRSSYEQYF; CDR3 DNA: TGCAGTGCTACCCCCCCACTCGACAGGAGCTCCTACGAGCAGTACTTC
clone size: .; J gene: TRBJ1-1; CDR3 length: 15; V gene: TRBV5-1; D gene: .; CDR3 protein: CASKGHSNRNTEAFF; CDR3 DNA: TGCGCCAGCAAGGGGCACTCCAACAGGAACACTGAAGCTTTCTTT